The T cell receptor (beta chain) under discussion was sequenced for a study of CD8 T cells in Susac syndrome. CD8+ and CD4+ T cells were negatively isolated; TEMRA cells were FACS-enriched. With 3 bases removed from V and 2 bases from J, the gap between germline ends came to 12 bases. The CDR3 extends over 15 amino acids. Random hexamers served to reverse transcribe about 0.45 to 1 ug RNA. Amplification of TCR beta CDR3 across 54 Vbeta and 13 Jbeta was performed with immunoSEQ multiplex PCR. TCRdb used MiXCR to reprocess the immunoSEQ multiplex PCR reads, holding one entry per CDR3 protein. This sample has roughly 150,000 distinct CDR3 sequences, with roughly 94% found just once.

This TCR was recovered from a human donor with multiple sclerosis. The V gene is TRBV12-3 or TRBV12-4, the J gene TRBJ2-3; D unresolved. Sequences were obtained from CD8+ T cells from PBMCs. The CDR3 sequence is CASSLISNDTDTQYF. The CDR3 DNA is TGTGCCAGCAGTTTGATTAGTAATGACACAGATACGCAGTATTTT.